Following are 23 T cell receptor beta chains from one sample sequenced in a study of T cell repertoires in cytomegalovirus infection. TCRdb processed the reads anew with MiXCR; each CDR3 protein has one entry. The table lists more than 250,000 distinct CDR3 sequences, roughly 25% of them singletons. Their target antigens are unknown. This specimen was cultured PBMCs, taken from culture after CMV antigen stimulation. Receptor source: a human donor in good health (CMV status not recorded). Some clones in this sample may be carry-over from other donors' samples.

In its sample, this clonotype was seen a few times. The chain is built from TRBV7-2 and TRBJ1-4; perhaps TRBD1 as D (5 bases). V lost 3 bases to trimming and J lost 7 bases, with 15 bases between them. Germline V CDR1 and CDR2: SGHTA, FQGNSA. This CDR3 is 15 amino acids long. CDR3 region: CASSFGPGGGEKLFF. CDR3 DNA: TGTGCCAGCAGCTTCGGACCGGGGGGAGGTGAAAAACTGTTTTTT.

Many counts were recorded for this clonotype. The J gene is TRBJ2-7, the V gene TRBV7-2, with TRBD2 identical over 15 bases. Losses at the gene ends were 5 bases for V and 4 bases for J; bases not matched to a gene: 3. The CDR3 runs 15 residues. The germline gives CDR1 SGHTA, CDR2 FQGNSA. The CDR3 DNA reads TGTGCCAGCAGCCCGGGACTAGCGGGAGGTTACGAGCAGTACTTC. Its translation: CASSPGLAGGYEQYF.

This clonotype was observed many times. V is TRBV7-2 and J is TRBJ2-3; D perhaps matches TRBD2 (6 bases). The length of the CDR3 is 15 residues. V dropped 5 bases and J dropped 6 bases, with 18 bases sitting between them. Germline V gene lookup returns CDR1 SGHTA and CDR2 FQGNSA. The CDR3 spells CASSRTASVGDTQYF. The DNA of the CDR3 is TGTGCCAGCAGCCGGACCGCTAGCGTTGGGGATACGCAGTATTTT.

This clonotype turned up a few times. This chain joins TRBV7-2 and TRBJ2-7; maybe TRBD1 (6 bases). V was clipped by 0 bases and J by 3 bases, with 12 bases between them. CDR3 size: 15 residues. Germline V CDR1 and CDR2: SGHTA, FQGNSA. The CDR3 coding sequence is TGTGCCAGCAGCTTAGCGCGGCAGGGGATCTACGAGCAGTACGTC. As protein: CASSLARQGIYEQYV.

This chain links TRBV19 with TRBJ2-1; D is unresolved. Germline CDR1 and CDR2: LNHDA and SQIVND (reference sequence). The CDR3 has 14 amino acids. V gave up 5 bases and J gave up 1 base, with 9 bases separating them. CDR3 coding DNA: TGTGCCAGTAGTGTCCTAGGGTCCTACAATGAGCAGTTCTTC. Translating gives CASSVLGSYNEQFF.

As concerns this clonotype: This could be a read error, since a much larger clone is one nucleotide away. The DNA of the CDR3 is TGTGCCAGCACCTTAAGCGAGAGGAAGTACAATAAGCAGTTCTTC. Protein sequence: CASTLSERKYNKQFF. The chain uses TRBV7-8 and TRBJ2-1; D remains unclear. This CDR3 contains 15 residues. Germline V CDR1 and CDR2: SGHVS, FQNEAQ.

The chain couples TRBV29-1 to TRBJ1-1; TRBD1 might be the D (5 bases). From germline, CDR1 is SQVTM and CDR2 ANQGSEA. Trimming took 3 bases from V and 11 from J, leaving 16 bases between them. CDR3 length: 12 amino acids. This CDR3 reads CSVERSREGAFF. In DNA, the CDR3 is TGCAGCGTTGAGCGCTCCAGGGAGGGGGCTTTCTTT.

V and J are TRBV7-2 and TRBJ2-5; 7 nucleotides align to TRBD1. The germline CDR1 and CDR2 sequences are SGHTA and FQGNSA. The CDR3 totals 14 residues. Losses at the gene ends were 3 bases for V and 1 base for J; bases not matched to a gene: 2. The CDR3 region has the DNA TGTGCCAGCAGCTTGGACAGGACCCAAGAGACCCAGTACTTC. This sequence encodes CASSLDRTQETQYF.

V usage is TRBV4-1 and J usage is TRBJ1-3, with 7 bases lining up with TRBD1. Germline V gene data show CDR1 as MGHRA and CDR2 as YSYEKL. This CDR3 region has 15 residues. V lost 1 base, J lost 8 bases, and 8 bases stayed unmatched. CDR3 nucleotides: TGCGCCAGCAGCCAAGTAGCAGGACAGGCAGACACCATATATTTT. Translating it yields CASSQVAGQADTIYF.

About this clonotype: The germline gene is not matched at one end of the junction; a read error may be the cause. The chain has TRBV6-2 or TRBV6-3 and TRBJ1-5, with 9 positions matching TRBD1. The CDR3 is 15 amino acids. Germline loops: CDR1 MNHEY, CDR2 SVGEGT. The CDR3 DNA reads as TGTGCCAGCAGACCAGCAACAGGGGGCAACCAGCCCCAGCATTTT. As protein: CASRPATGGNQPQHF.

This clonotype was seen just once. This chain joins TRBV12-3 or TRBV12-4 and TRBJ1-1, with D tentatively TRBD1 (6 bases). The ends were cut back, 5 bases at V and 1 base at J, with 11 bases in the middle. The CDR3 is 14 residues long. CDR3 region: CASSARGWNTEAFF. The CDR3 bases are TGTGCCAGCAGTGCCAGGGGATGGAACACTGAAGCTTTCTTT.

This clonotype was found many times. This rearrangement joins TRBV5-1 to TRBJ2-1; D unclear. The CDR3 is 14 residues long. V dropped 7 bases and J dropped 6 bases, with 17 bases sitting between them. The germline V gene encodes CDR1 SGHRS and CDR2 YFSETQ. CDR3 loop: CASRLRGEANEQFF. In nucleotides, the CDR3 is TGCGCCAGCCGACTTCGCGGAGAGGCCAATGAGCAGTTCTTC.

The gene calls are TRBV7-2 and TRBJ1-1; the D gene is possibly TRBD1 (5 bases). The germline CDR1 and CDR2 sequences are SGHTA and FQGNSA. This CDR3 region has 13 residues. With 4 bases removed from V and 8 bases from J, the gap between germline ends came to 14 bases. The CDR3 DNA follows: TGTGCCAGCAGCTCTATGTGGACATCAGAAGCTTTCTTT. This codes for CASSSMWTSEAFF.

The CDR3 nucleotides are TGTGCCAGCAGCAGACAGGGACCTAATGGCTACACCTTC. Amino acid sequence: CASSRQGPNGYTF. This rearrangement joins TRBV11-3 to TRBJ1-2, with 7 bases lining up with TRBD1. The CDR3 contains 13 residues. CDR1 is SGHNT, CDR2 YENEEA, per germline. The V gene end was trimmed by 5 bases and the J gene end by 6 bases; junction bases not matched to a gene: 6. Together with reference TRBV11-3 and TRBJ1-2, the CDR3 gives the full variable domain: EAGVVQSPRYKIIEKKQPVAFWCNPISGHNTLYWYLQNLGQGPELLIRYENEEAVDDSQLPKDRFSAERLKGVDSTLKIQPAELGDSAVYLCASSRQGPNGYTFGSGTRLTVV.

The chain couples TRBV7-2 to TRBJ2-3, with 7 bases aligning to TRBD2. The junction had 7 bases not matched to a gene; V was cut back by 4 bases and J by 3 bases. Per the germline V gene, CDR1 is SGHTA and CDR2 is FQGNSA. The CDR3 has 15 residues. CDR3 sequence reads: CASSSHLAETDTQYF. CDR3 DNA sequence: TGTGCCAGCAGCTCCCACCTAGCGGAGACAGATACGCAGTATTTT.

As concerns this clonotype: A junction end diverges from the germline sequence, so it may reflect a read error. The CDR3 DNA is TGTGCCAGTAGTCCAACAGGGATAACCGGGGGGCTGTTTTTT. Translated: CASSPTGITGGLFF. The chain links TRBV19 to TRBJ2-2; D is possibly TRBD1 or TRBD2 (6 bases each). The CDR3 contains 14 residues. Germline CDR1 and CDR2: LNHDA and SQIVND (reference sequence).

The rearrangement uses TRBV6-5 and TRBJ2-7; TRBD1 matches 7 bases. V shed 2 bases, J shed 2 bases, and the junction held 6 bases outside the gene matches. The germline V gene has CDR1 MNHEY and CDR2 SVGAGI. This CDR3 comprises 15 residues. CDR3 region: CASSYRQGLPYEQYF. DNA of the CDR3: TGTGCCAGCAGTTACAGACAGGGCCTACCCTACGAGCAGTACTTC.

The genes are TRBV5-4 and TRBJ2-7, with 13 positions matching TRBD2. Germline V gene sequence: CDR1 SGHNT, CDR2 YYREEE (reference sequence). V was clipped by 0 bases and J by 6 bases; unmatched bases: 3. The CDR3 totals 15 residues. CDR3: CASSLGGLAGVEQYF. DNA for the CDR3: TGTGCCAGCAGCTTGGGCGGACTAGCGGGAGTCGAGCAGTACTTC.

This clonotype was recorded a few times. The chain links TRBV11-3 to TRBJ2-5; TRBD1 matches at 9 bases. V lost 2 bases to trimming and J lost 7 bases; unmatched junction nucleotides: 5. Germline-derived CDR1 and CDR2 are SGHNT and YENEEA. This CDR3 has 14 residues. The CDR3 region has the DNA TGTGCCAGCAGCTTAACAGGGGGCCGGGGGACCCAGTACTTC. Protein sequence: CASSLTGGRGTQYF.

Only a few counts were recorded for this clonotype. CDR3 DNA: TGTGCCAGCAGCCAAACCCCATACGGGCAGGCCGATATGAACACTGAAGCTTTCTTT. The encoded protein is CASSQTPYGQADMNTEAFF. The chain has TRBV11-3 and TRBJ1-1; no clear D. V was shortened by 5 bases and J by 0 bases, with 25 bases between the two germline ends. The CDR3 is 19 amino acids. Germline V gives CDR1 SGHNT, CDR2 YENEEA.

This clonotype was seen a few times. The rearrangement links TRBV6-2 or TRBV6-3 to TRBJ2-1, with TRBD2 matching over 7 bases. This CDR3 is built from 17 residues. Trimming cost V 3 bases and J 8 bases; bases outside gene matches: 16. The germline gives CDR1 MNHEY, CDR2 SVGEGT. The CDR3 coding sequence is TGTGCCAGCAGTTATTTACGTGGGAGGGTGGCTCATGATGAGCAGTTCTTC. Amino acids: CASSYLRGRVAHDEQFF.

This clonotype occurred many times. The chain joins TRBV10-2 to TRBJ1-5, with a weak D call TRBD1 (5 bases). This CDR3 spans 14 amino acids. From germline, CDR1 is WSHSY and CDR2 SAAADI. V was shortened by 7 bases and J by 2 bases, with 12 bases between the two germline ends. The CDR3 nucleotides are TGCGCCAGCACCGATAGGGGAGGCAATCAGCCCCAGCATTTT. It encodes CASTDRGGNQPQHF.

This chain joins TRBV6-2 or TRBV6-3 and TRBJ1-5; TRBD1 matches 7 bases. Germline V CDR1 and CDR2: MNHEY, SVGEGT. After removal of 2 bases from V and 5 bases from J, the junction contained 9 bases not matched to a gene. This CDR3 comprises 16 residues. This CDR3 is CASSYEGGDLYQPQHF. In nucleotides, the CDR3 is TGTGCCAGCAGTTACGAAGGGGGCGACCTGTATCAGCCCCAGCATTTT.